A single sample is the source of the 28 T cell receptor beta chains below, sequenced in a study of CD8 T cells in Susac syndrome. Random-hexamer reverse transcription was applied to roughly 0.5 to 1 ug RNA. MiXCR, run by TCRdb on the immunoSEQ multiplex PCR reads, gives a single entry per CDR3 protein. The sample yields more than 75,000 distinct CDR3 sequences, about 93% seen once. Sequencing was performed on CD8+ T cells from PBMCs. All receptors come from a human donor in good health.

The rearrangement uses TRBV27 and TRBJ2-1, with D unresolved. V lost 3 bases to trimming and J lost 7 bases, with 7 bases between them. CDR3 length equals 12 residues. Germline CDR1 MNHEY, CDR2 SMNVEV (reference sequence). CDR3: CASSLGSNEQFF. The CDR3 DNA reads as TGTGCCAGCAGTTTGGGGTCGAATGAGCAGTTCTTC.

This clonotype appeared a single time. V is TRBV5-4 and J is TRBJ2-7, with 7 bases matching TRBD2. CDR1 is SGHNT and CDR2 is YYREEE in the germline V gene (reference sequence). Unmatched junction bases numbered 6, after V lost 6 bases and J lost 6 bases. This CDR3 has 12 residues. CDR3 sequence: CASNPPGGEQYF. The CDR3 bases are TGTGCCAGCAACCCGCCGGGGGGCGAGCAGTACTTC.

This rearrangement joins TRBV7-9 to TRBJ2-7, with D unresolved. This CDR3 spans 12 amino acids. Germline V gene sequence: CDR1 SEHNR, CDR2 FQNEAQ (reference sequence). Trimming left V 5 bases short and J 1 base short, with 6 bases between. The CDR3 region has the DNA TGTGCCAGCAGCACCGGGTCCTACGAGCAGTACGTC. It is translated as CASSTGSYEQYV.

DNA for the CDR3: TGTGCCACCAGCAGAGATCGCCGGATCTGGGAGCTGTTTTTT. Translating gives CATSRDRRIWELFF. The rearrangement uses TRBV15 and TRBJ2-2; D is uncertain. The CDR3 has 14 residues. Looked up from germline, CDR1 is LNHNV and CDR2 is YYDKDF (reference sequence). The V end lost 0 bases, the J end lost 9 bases, and 11 bases lay between the germline ends.

This sequence joins TRBV20-1 and TRBJ2-2; maybe TRBD1 (5 bases). The CDR3 loop spans 13 amino acids. Per germline, CDR1 DFQATT and CDR2 SNEGSKA (reference sequence). The CDR3 region is CRVLLDSTGELFF. CDR3 bases: TGCAGGGTGCTTCTCGACAGCACCGGGGAGCTGTTTTTT.

This chain joins TRBV27 and TRBJ1-5; D is uncertain. CDR3 length equals 15 residues. Deletions cut 6 bases from V and 4 bases from J, with 16 bases between. CDR1 and CDR2 (germline): MNHEY, SMNVEV (reference sequence). CDR3 nucleotide sequence: TGTGCCAGCAGCTTAGGAGGAGGGTGGAATCAGCCCCAGCATTTT. This gives the protein CASSLGGGWNQPQHF.

The genes are TRBV7-9 and TRBJ2-7, with TRBD2 identical over 13 bases. J gave up 3 bases and V 5 bases, and 7 bases lay outside the gene matches. The CDR3 sequence is 16 residues long. The germline CDR1 and CDR2 sequences are SEHNR and FQNEAQ (reference sequence). CDR3 sequence: CASSPDRTSGGYEQYV. The DNA for the CDR3 is TGTGCCAGCAGCCCGGACCGGACTAGCGGGGGCTACGAGCAGTACGTC.

This sequence joins TRBV6-4 and TRBJ2-3, with a tentative D call TRBD2 (6 bases). The CDR3 loop spans 14 amino acids. The V end lost 4 bases, the J end lost 1 base, and 9 bases lay between the germline ends. Looked up from germline, CDR1 is MRHNA and CDR2 is SNTAGT. This CDR3 reads CASSAGTGTDTQYF. CDR3 nucleotide sequence: TGTGCCAGCAGTGCGGGGACTGGCACAGATACGCAGTATTTT.

The genes are TRBV20-1 and TRBJ2-4; 10 positions agree with TRBD2. CDR3 length: 15 amino acids. The V segment lost 4 bases and the J segment 4 bases; nucleotides outside the gene matches: 7. Looked up from germline, CDR1 is DFQATT and CDR2 is SNEGSKA (reference sequence). CDR3 sequence (DNA): TGCAGTGCTACCGGACTAGCGGAGGGTAAAAACATTCAGTACTTC. Protein: CSATGLAEGKNIQYF.

This clonotype appeared a single time. In DNA, the CDR3 is TGCAGCGTTGGTGGAGAAGGCAATCAGCCCCAGCATTTT. Translated, it gives CSVGGEGNQPQHF. The chain is built from TRBV29-1 and TRBJ1-5; D is undetermined. V shed 4 bases and J shed 2 bases, with 9 bases lying between them. The CDR3 spans 13 residues. Per the germline V gene, CDR1 is SQVTM and CDR2 is ANQGSEA.

The V gene is TRBV6-1, the J gene TRBJ1-5; D is ambiguous. V lost 1 base and J 1 base, leaving 11 bases between the germline ends. CDR1 is MNHNS, CDR2 SASEGT, per germline. The CDR3 is 16 residues long. The CDR3 nucleotides are TGTGCCAGCAGTGAAGGGAGGTATCTCAGCAATCAGCCCCAGCATTTT. Translated: CASSEGRYLSNQPQHF.

There are a few counts of this clonotype. V gene TRBV19 combines with J gene TRBJ2-1, with D maybe TRBD2 (6 bases). V was cut by 3 bases and J by 3 bases, with 6 bases left in between. Per the germline V gene, CDR1 is LNHDA and CDR2 is SQIVND (reference sequence). The CDR3 consists of 13 residues. The CDR3 sequence: CASSIGGYNEQFF. The CDR3, as DNA: TGTGCCAGTAGTATCGGGGGCTACAATGAGCAGTTCTTC.

This rearrangement joins TRBV15 to TRBJ2-6; D is undetermined. Germline V lookup: CDR1 LNHNV, CDR2 YYDKDF (reference sequence). Trimming cost V 0 bases and J 1 base, with 7 bases left between them. The CDR3 consists of 16 residues. DNA for the CDR3: TGTGCCACCAGCAGAGATTGGCAATCTGGGGCCAACGTCCTGACTTTC. It specifies CATSRDWQSGANVLTF.

This clonotype was detected once. The chain combines TRBV29-1 with TRBJ1-1; TRBD1 agrees at 7 bases. With 5 bases clipped from V and 2 bases from J, the junction kept 5 bases outside the gene matches. The CDR3 has 13 residues. Per germline, CDR1 SQVTM and CDR2 ANQGSEA. The CDR3 DNA reads as TGCAGCGTTCCAACAGGGGACAACACTGAAGCTTTCTTT. Its translation: CSVPTGDNTEAFF.

This clonotype was picked up one time. The rearrangement uses TRBV11-2 and TRBJ2-7; D is perhaps TRBD2 (6 bases). Germline CDR1 SGHAT, CDR2 FQNNGV. V lost 1 base, J lost 1 base, and 11 bases lay in between. This CDR3 contains 15 residues. Here the CDR3 reads CASSLVAGGSYEQYF. DNA for the CDR3: TGTGCCAGCAGCTTAGTTGCAGGAGGGTCCTACGAGCAGTACTTC.

This chain uses TRBV4-1 with TRBJ1-1; D is uncertain. V lost 1 base, J lost 4 bases, and 13 bases lay in between. The CDR3 has 15 residues. Germline V gene lookup returns CDR1 MGHRA and CDR2 YSYEKL. The CDR3 coding sequence is TGCGCCAGCAGCCAAGGGGGTCCGACGGGCACTGAAGCTTTCTTT. This gives the protein CASSQGGPTGTEAFF.

This clonotype occurred once. The chain is built from TRBV15 and TRBJ2-3, with 11 nucleotides matching TRBD2. The V gene's germline CDR1 is LNHNV and CDR2 YYDKDF (reference sequence). J gave up 4 bases and V 0 bases, and 0 bases lay outside the gene matches. This CDR3 has 15 residues. DNA of the CDR3: TGTGCCACCAGCAGAGATAGCGGGGGGGCAGATACGCAGTATTTT. Translating gives CATSRDSGGADTQYF. Full variable domain (rest looked up from reference TRBV15 and TRBJ2-3): DAMVIQNPRYQVTQFGKPVTLSCSQTLNHNVMYWYQQKSSQAPKLLFHYYDKDFNNEADTPDNFQSRRPNTSFCFLDIRSPGLGDTAMYLCATSRDSGGADTQYFGPGTRLTVL.

The chain uses TRBV4-3 and TRBJ2-1; 12 nucleotides match TRBD2. Germline CDR1 reads LGHNA; CDR2 reads YSLEER. V shed 3 bases, J shed 3 bases, and the junction held 12 bases outside the gene matches. This CDR3 is 19 amino acids long. Written as DNA, the CDR3 is TGCGCCAGCAGCCACGTTCTAGGGCTAGCGGGGGGGTTCTACAATGAGCAGTTCTTC. Translated: CASSHVLGLAGGFYNEQFF.

The J gene is TRBJ1-2, the V gene TRBV20-1; D gene unclear. Germline V CDR1 and CDR2: DFQATT, SNEGSKA (reference sequence). CDR3 length equals 14 residues. Trimming took 5 bases from V and 1 from J, leaving 14 bases between them. Here the CDR3 DNA reads TGCAGTGCTCCCCCGGGGAGTTATAACTATGGCTACACCTTC. This sequence encodes CSAPPGSYNYGYTF.

This clonotype was counted between two and nine times. This chain connects TRBV12-3 or TRBV12-4 to TRBJ2-7; no clear D gene. The CDR3 spans 12 residues. Trimming cost V 8 bases and J 1 base, with 9 bases left between them. The CDR3 DNA reads TGTGCCAGCTCCCTGGGATCCTACGAGCAGTACTTC. This sequence encodes CASSLGSYEQYF.

The chain couples TRBV27 to TRBJ2-1; D assignment may be TRBD1 or TRBD2 (5 bases each). Germline lookup yields CDR1 MNHEY and CDR2 SMNVEV (reference sequence). The CDR3 spans 13 residues. V was shortened by 7 bases and J by 4 bases, with 11 bases between the two germline ends. The CDR3 is CASTSWGYNEQFF. CDR3 coding DNA: TGTGCCAGCACCTCCTGGGGGTACAATGAGCAGTTCTTC.

The V and J genes are TRBV20-1 and TRBJ2-2; D is possibly TRBD1 (6 bases). Germline CDR1 DFQATT, CDR2 SNEGSKA (reference sequence). V was pared by 5 bases and J by 0 bases, with 16 bases between. The CDR3 consists of 16 residues. The CDR3 nucleotides read TGCAGTGCTCGGGACCGGGACAAAGCGAACACCGGGGAGCTGTTTTTT. This translates into CSARDRDKANTGELFF.

This clonotype was seen a single time. The chain employs TRBV27 and TRBJ2-5, with D possibly TRBD1 on 6 matching bases. The CDR3 runs to 16 residues. The ends were cut back, 1 base at V and 0 bases at J, with 12 bases in the middle. Germline V CDR1 and CDR2: MNHEY, SMNVEV (reference sequence). The CDR3 region has the DNA TGTGCCAGCAGTTTATGGGACAACCATAACCAAGAGACCCAGTACTTC. This translates into CASSLWDNHNQETQYF.

This chain uses TRBV9 with TRBJ1-3; the match to TRBD1 covers 8 bases. The CDR3 has 16 residues. V shed 0 bases and J 4 bases; nucleotides not matched to a gene: 6. The germline gives CDR1 SGDLS, CDR2 YYNGEE. This chain's CDR3 is CASSVVDRGAGNTIYF. CDR3 bases: TGTGCCAGCAGCGTAGTAGACAGGGGAGCCGGAAACACCATATATTTT.

The chain is built from TRBV6-2 or TRBV6-3 and TRBJ2-7; possibly TRBD2 for D (5 bases). This CDR3 contains 13 residues. Germline-derived CDR1 and CDR2 are MNHEY and SVGEGT. V lost 4 bases and J 6 bases, leaving 13 bases between the germline ends. The CDR3 DNA sequence: TGTGCCAGCAGTTTCGGGAACAACCGCGAGCAGTACTTC. Encoded protein: CASSFGNNREQYF.

This clonotype was seen only once. The chain employs TRBV7-2 and TRBJ2-1, with D hard to call. The V gene's germline CDR1 is SGHTA and CDR2 FQGNSA. Trimming left V 8 bases short and J 9 bases short, with 14 bases between. This CDR3 is 12 amino acids long. CDR3: CASGANGIEQFF. DNA of the CDR3: TGTGCCAGCGGCGCGAATGGGATTGAGCAGTTCTTC.

The genes are TRBV4-1 and TRBJ2-1; 13 positions agree with TRBD2. V dropped 2 bases and J dropped 7; count of bases not matched to a gene: 5. CDR1 is MGHRA and CDR2 is YSYEKL in the germline V gene. This CDR3 has 16 residues. This CDR3 reads CASSQKTSGGVNEQFF. The CDR3 DNA follows: TGCGCCAGCAGCCAAAAAACTAGCGGGGGGGTTAATGAGCAGTTCTTC.

The V and J genes are TRBV27 and TRBJ1-2, with D unclear. Trimming stripped 0 bases from V and 5 bases from J, with 10 bases between. This CDR3 has 14 amino acids. CDR1 is MNHEY and CDR2 is SMNVEV in the germline V gene (reference sequence). The CDR3 spells CASSLSVQSYGYTF. The CDR3 DNA follows: TGTGCCAGCAGTTTATCGGTCCAATCTTATGGCTACACCTTC.